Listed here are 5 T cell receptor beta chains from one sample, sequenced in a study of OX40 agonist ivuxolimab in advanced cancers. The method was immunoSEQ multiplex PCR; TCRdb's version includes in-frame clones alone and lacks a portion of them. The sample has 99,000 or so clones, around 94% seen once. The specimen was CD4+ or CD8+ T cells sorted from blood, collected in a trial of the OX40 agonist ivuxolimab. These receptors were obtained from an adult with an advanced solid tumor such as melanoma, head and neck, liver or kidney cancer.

The CDR3: CASSFVSGELFF. CDR3 bases: TGCGCCAGCAGCTTTGTCTCCGGGGAGCTGTTTTTT. This chain uses TRBV5-1 with TRBJ2-2; D gene ambiguous. Trimming left V 2 bases short and J 6 bases short, with 5 bases between. This CDR3 spans 12 amino acids. Per the germline V gene, CDR1 is SGHRS and CDR2 is YFSETQ.

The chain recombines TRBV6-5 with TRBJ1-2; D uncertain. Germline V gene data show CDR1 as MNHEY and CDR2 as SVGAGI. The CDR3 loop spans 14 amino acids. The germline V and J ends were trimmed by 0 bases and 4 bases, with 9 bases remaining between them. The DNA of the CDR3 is TGTGCCAGCAGTTACTCAGGCAGTACCTATGGCTACACCTTC. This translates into CASSYSGSTYGYTF.

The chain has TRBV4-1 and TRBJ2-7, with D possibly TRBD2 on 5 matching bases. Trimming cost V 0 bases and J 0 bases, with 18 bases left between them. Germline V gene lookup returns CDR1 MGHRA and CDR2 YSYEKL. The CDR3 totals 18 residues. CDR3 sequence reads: CASSQDPLSGLRSYEQYF. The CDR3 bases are TGCGCCAGCAGCCAAGACCCACTCTCCGGACTCCGCTCCTACGAGCAGTACTTC.

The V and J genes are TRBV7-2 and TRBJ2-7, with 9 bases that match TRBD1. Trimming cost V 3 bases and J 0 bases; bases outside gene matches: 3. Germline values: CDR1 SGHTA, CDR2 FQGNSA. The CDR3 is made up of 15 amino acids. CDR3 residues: CASSFGTGSSYEQYF. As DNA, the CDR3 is TGTGCCAGCAGCTTTGGGACAGGGAGCTCCTACGAGCAGTACTTC.

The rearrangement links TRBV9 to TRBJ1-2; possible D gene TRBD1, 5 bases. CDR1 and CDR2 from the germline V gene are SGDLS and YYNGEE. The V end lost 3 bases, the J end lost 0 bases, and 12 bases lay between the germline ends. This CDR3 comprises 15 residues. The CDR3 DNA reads TGTGCCAGCAGCGCCGGGGGGGTGGCTAACTATGGCTACACCTTC. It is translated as CASSAGGVANYGYTF.